Presented here are 16 T cell receptor beta chains from one specimen sequenced in a study of OX40 agonist ivuxolimab in advanced cancers. The library was prepared using the immunoSEQ multiplex PCR assay. TCRdb retrieved this table from immuneACCESS and kept in-frame rearrangements only. Not all clones are present; in checked studies, unresolved V genes account for under half, and no reason is known for the remainder. The sample table lists 100,000 or so clones, approximately 84% of them with a count of one. In total, the top ten clones hold 1.5% to 2% of the sample. The sequencing here drew on CD4+ or CD8+ T cells sorted from blood, taken in a trial of the OX40 agonist ivuxolimab. The receptors derive from an adult with an advanced solid tumor such as melanoma, head and neck, liver or kidney cancer.

This chain joins TRBV29-1 and TRBJ2-7; D is perhaps TRBD1 (5 bases). From germline, CDR1 is SQVTM and CDR2 ANQGSEA. Trimming pared 4 bases from V and 4 bases from J, leaving 14 bases between. This CDR3 region has 13 residues. CDR3 DNA: TGCAGCGTTGGGCAGGGAAGCGTGTACGAGCAGTACTTC. Protein sequence: CSVGQGSVYEQYF.

The chain recombines TRBV28 with TRBJ2-1, with 9 bases matching TRBD2. With V trimmed by 5 bases and J by 4 bases, 12 bases remained unmatched. The germline gives CDR1 MDHEN, CDR2 SYDVKM. The CDR3 has 17 amino acids. The CDR3: CASSPRSSGRTYNEQFF. The CDR3 DNA follows: TGTGCCAGCAGTCCCCGGTCGAGCGGGAGGACGTACAATGAGCAGTTCTTC. The variable domain in full, completed from reference TRBV28 and TRBJ2-1, reads DVKVTQSSRYLVKRTGEKVFLECVQDMDHENMFWYRQDPGLGLRLIYFSYDVKMKEKGDIPEGYSVSREKKERFSLILESASTNQTSMYLCASSPRSSGRTYNEQFFGPGTRLTVL.

The chain joins TRBV21-1 to TRBJ2-7; the table's D call of TRBD2 was not tested on the DNA. TRBV21-1 is labeled a pseudogene. CDR3 length equals 15 residues. The CDR3 reads CASSTGLAGVHEQYF. The DNA of the CDR3 is TGTGCCAGCAGCACGGGACTAGCGGGAGTTCACGAGCAGTACTTC.

The chain couples TRBV5-1 to TRBJ1-1; TRBD1 matches 7 bases. The length of the CDR3 is 14 residues. CDR1 SGHRS and CDR2 YFSETQ come from the germline V gene. The trim removed 3 bases at V and 6 bases at J, leaving 8 bases unmatched. The CDR3 region is CASSSEYRGAEAFF. For the CDR3, the DNA is TGCGCCAGCAGCTCAGAATACAGGGGCGCTGAAGCTTTCTTT.

This rearrangement joins TRBV6-1 to TRBJ2-1, with TRBD2 matching 11 bases. This CDR3 has 15 residues. V dropped 2 bases and J dropped 14; count of bases not matched to a gene: 11. Germline CDR1 reads MNHNS; CDR2 reads SASEGT. Written as DNA, the CDR3 is TGTGCCAGCAGTGAAATGACTAGCGGGAAGGGTTCGGAGTTCTTC. As protein: CASSEMTSGKGSEFF.

The chain has TRBV7-2 and TRBJ2-5, with D perhaps matching TRBD1 (5 bases). In germline, CDR1 is SGHTA, CDR2 FQGNSA. Trimming took off 2 bases at V and 5 bases at J, with 6 bases between the two ends. There are 12 residues in the CDR3. The CDR3 DNA reads as TGTGCCAGCAGCTTATCAGGGGAGACCCAGTACTTC. Encoded protein: CASSLSGETQYF.

The chain employs TRBV14 and TRBJ1-2, with a possible D match to TRBD1 (5 bases). The CDR3 consists of 16 residues. Germline values: CDR1 SGHDN, CDR2 FVKESK. Trimming left V 4 bases short and J 5 bases short, with 20 bases between. DNA for the CDR3: TGTGCCAGCAGCCTCCGAGTCGGGGCGGCCGATTATGGCTACACCTTC. Translating gives CASSLRVGAADYGYTF.

This chain uses TRBV7-6 with TRBJ2-1, with 7 bases fitting TRBD2. Germline values: CDR1 SGHVS, CDR2 FNYEAQ. J was trimmed by 0 bases and V by 1 base; bases with no gene match: 0. The CDR3 has 15 residues. CDR3 in DNA: TGTGCCAGCAGCTTAGTAGCGGGCTCCTACAATGAGCAGTTCTTC. This translates into CASSLVAGSYNEQFF. Complete variable domain (other parts from reference TRBV7-6 and TRBJ2-1): GAGVSQSPRYKVTKRGQDVALRCDPISGHVSLYWYRQALGQGPEFLTYFNYEAQQDKSGLPNDRFSAERPEGSISTLTIQRTEQRDSAMYRCASSLVAGSYNEQFFGPGTRLTVL.

V usage is TRBV11-3 and J usage is TRBJ1-1, with D maybe TRBD1 (5 bases). CDR1 and CDR2 (germline): SGHNT, YENEEA. V was trimmed by 5 bases and J by 9 bases, leaving 16 bases between them. The CDR3 totals 13 residues. CDR3 protein: CASSPGTPGQAFF. As DNA, the CDR3 is TGTGCCAGCAGCCCAGGGACCCCTGGCCAAGCTTTCTTT.

This sequence joins TRBV27 and TRBJ2-3; 10 bases are a match to TRBD2. V was pared by 8 bases and J by 12 bases, with 14 bases of the junction left unmatched. CDR1 and CDR2 from the germline V gene are MNHEY and SMNVEV (reference sequence). The CDR3 runs to 14 residues. The DNA for the CDR3 is TGTGCCAGCTGGACTAGCGGTGCCCCCCAGCCCCAGTATTTT. This encodes CASWTSGAPQPQYF.

This rearrangement joins TRBV11-1 to TRBJ2-3; 10 nucleotides line up with TRBD2. CDR3 length equals 16 residues. V shed 4 bases and J 0 bases; nucleotides not matched to a gene: 4. Germline CDR1 reads SGHAT; CDR2 reads FQDESV (reference sequence). The CDR3 DNA follows: TGTGCCAGCAGCTACGGACTAGCGGAAAGCACAGATACGCAGTATTTT. It translates to CASSYGLAESTDTQYF.

The CDR3 is CASSEDPSSGPTDTQYF. The DNA of the CDR3 is TGTGCCAGCAGCGAGGACCCCTCTAGCGGACCCACAGATACGCAGTATTTT. The chain links TRBV9 to TRBJ2-3, with TRBD2 matching over 7 bases. Germline assignment: CDR1 SGDLS and CDR2 YYNGEE. The CDR3 contains 17 residues. V lost 3 bases and J lost 2; bases outside the gene matches: 12.

About this clone itself: In the same sample, other DNA sequences code for this CDR3. Here the CDR3 reads CASSQGLAGNTGELFF. CDR3 sequence (DNA): TGCGCCAGCAGCCAAGGACTAGCGGGAAACACCGGGGAGCTGTTTTTT. The rearrangement uses TRBV4-1 and TRBJ2-2, with 11 bases that match TRBD2. The CDR3 spans 16 residues. Per the germline V gene, CDR1 is MGHRA and CDR2 is YSYEKL. After removal of 1 base from V and 2 bases from J, the junction contained 0 bases not matched to a gene.

The chain joins TRBV5-6 to TRBJ2-1; 8 positions match TRBD1. The ends lost 10 bases at V and 0 bases at J; junction bases unmatched: 18. Germline CDR1 reads SGHDT; CDR2 reads YYEEEE. The CDR3 runs 18 residues. CDR3 sequence: CAPGTYRDRRISYNEQFF. CDR3 nucleotides: TGTGCCCCTGGGACATACCGGGACAGGAGGATCTCCTACAATGAGCAGTTCTTC.

V is TRBV2 and J is TRBJ1-1; D is undetermined. V was trimmed by 6 bases and J by 5 bases, leaving 10 bases between them. The CDR3 is made up of 12 amino acids. Looked up from germline, CDR1 is SNHLY and CDR2 is FYNNEI. The CDR3 protein is CASSPERTEAFF. The CDR3 nucleotides read TGTGCCAGCAGCCCTGAGAGAACTGAAGCTTTCTTT.

This clone was counted between two and nine times. CDR3 sequence (DNA): TGTGCCAGCAGACCCACAGGGGCTTATGGCTACACCTTC. This translates into CASRPTGAYGYTF. The V and J genes are TRBV7-2 and TRBJ1-2; 7 bases fit TRBD1. V dropped 6 bases and J dropped 5; count of bases not matched to a gene: 6. The germline gives CDR1 SGHTA, CDR2 FQGNSA. The CDR3 runs to 13 residues.